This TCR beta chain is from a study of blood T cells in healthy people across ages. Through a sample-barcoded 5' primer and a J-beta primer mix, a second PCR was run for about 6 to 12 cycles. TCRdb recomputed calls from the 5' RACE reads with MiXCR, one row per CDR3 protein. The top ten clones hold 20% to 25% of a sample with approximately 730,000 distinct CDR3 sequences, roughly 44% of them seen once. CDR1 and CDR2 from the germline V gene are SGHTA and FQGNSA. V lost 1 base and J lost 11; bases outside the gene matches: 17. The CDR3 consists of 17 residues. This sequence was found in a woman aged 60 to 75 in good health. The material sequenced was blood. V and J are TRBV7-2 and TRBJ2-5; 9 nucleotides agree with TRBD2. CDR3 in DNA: TGTGCCAGCAGCTTAGGTAGCGGGAGTTCTACCTACAATGAGCAGTACTTC. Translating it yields CASSLGSGSSTYNEQYF. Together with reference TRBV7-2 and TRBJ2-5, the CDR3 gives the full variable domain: GAGVSQSPSNKVTEKGKDVELRCDPISGHTALYWYRQSLGQGLEFLIYFQGNSAPDKSGLPSDRFSAERTGGSVSTLTIQRTQQEDSAVYLCASSLGSGSSTYNEQYFGPGTRLLVL.